One and the same sample provided the 9 T cell receptor beta chains below, sequenced in a study of T cells in Graves' hyperthyroidism and ophthalmopathy. Amplification of TCR beta CDR3 regions used RNA as the template. The primer set for the first-round RT-PCR of the TCR CDR3 was HTBI. One entry per CDR3 protein, called by TCRdb with MiXCR from the multiplex PCR reads. The sample gives under 300,000 distinct CDR3 sequences, around a quarter of which show up once; around 30% is in the top ten. The sequencing input was blood. The receptors were sampled from a man aged 35 to 55 with Graves' hyperthyroidism that later progressed to Graves' ophthalmopathy.

Ten or more counts support this clonotype. CDR3 loop: CASSRTSGHRTEAFF. The DNA for the CDR3 is TGTGCCAGCAGTCGTACTTCGGGTCATCGCACTGAAGCTTTCTTT. The V and J genes are TRBV12-3 or TRBV12-4 and TRBJ1-1; D not certain. This CDR3 is built from 15 residues. Trimming removed 5 bases from V and 4 bases from J, with 17 bases in between.

This clonotype was detected many times. This chain connects TRBV9 to TRBJ2-7; TRBD2 might be the D (5 bases). Trimming shortened V by 4 bases and J by 3 bases, and 14 bases separated the two germline ends. Germline V gene data show CDR1 as SGDLS and CDR2 as YYNGEE. This CDR3 has 14 amino acids. This CDR3 is CASSTRGSDYEQYF. CDR3 DNA sequence: TGTGCCAGCAGCACCCGGGGTAGCGACTACGAGCAGTACTTC.

In its sample, this clonotype was seen many times. The genes are TRBV6-5 and TRBJ1-2, with TRBD1 identical over 7 bases. The V gene's germline CDR1 is MNHEY and CDR2 SVGAGI. V shed 0 bases, J shed 6 bases, and the junction held 7 bases outside the gene matches. The CDR3 consists of 15 residues. The CDR3: CASSYSRVGTDGYTF. CDR3 nucleotide sequence: TGTGCCAGCAGTTACTCGAGGGTTGGGACAGATGGCTACACCTTC.

This clonotype came up many times. The genes are TRBV5-1 and TRBJ2-2; D call uncertain. The V gene's germline CDR1 is SGHRS and CDR2 YFSETQ. The V and J ends lost 4 bases and 0 bases respectively, with 13 bases between them. CDR3 size: 16 residues. CDR3 protein: CASSVTTLANTGELFF. CDR3 DNA sequence: TGCGCCAGCAGCGTTACCACTCTCGCGAACACCGGGGAGCTGTTTTTT.

This clonotype was found many times. The chain is built from TRBV12-3 or TRBV12-4 and TRBJ2-2; possibly TRBD1 or TRBD2 for D (5 bases each). This CDR3 is built from 15 residues. The V gene lost 3 bases and the J gene lost 8 bases, with 16 bases spanning the gap. CDR3 region: CASSFRDLGGGELFF. The CDR3 nucleotides read TGTGCCAGCAGTTTTAGGGACCTTGGAGGAGGGGAGCTGTTTTTT.

The chain joins TRBV6-1 to TRBJ2-7; 9 bases fit TRBD1. Germline V lookup: CDR1 MNHNS, CDR2 SASEGT. V shed 6 bases and J 2 bases; nucleotides not matched to a gene: 5. This CDR3 has 14 amino acids. CDR3 bases: TGTGCCAGCAGAGACAGGGGGAGGGCCTACGAGCAGTACTTC. This codes for CASRDRGRAYEQYF.

The chain combines TRBV12-3 or TRBV12-4 with TRBJ2-2; 12 bases align to TRBD1. Trimming removed 3 bases from V and 8 bases from J; junction bases left unmatched: 10. CDR3 length: 17 amino acids. CDR3 sequence reads: CASSLSGQGARGGELFF. In nucleotides, the CDR3 is TGTGCCAGCAGTTTGTCGGGACAGGGGGCGCGCGGAGGGGAGCTGTTTTTT.

This clonotype occurred many times. The DNA of the CDR3 is TGCAGTGCTAGAGATCGGGCCTCCGGGACAGCGAACACCGGGGAGCTGTTTTTT. It encodes CSARDRASGTANTGELFF. V is TRBV20-1 and J is TRBJ2-2; 7 bases match TRBD1. CDR3 length: 18 amino acids. V trimming: 0 bases; J trimming: 0 bases; junction bases outside the gene matches: 10. Germline CDR1 DFQATT, CDR2 SNEGSKA (reference sequence).

This chain connects TRBV24-1 to TRBJ1-2; no reliable D call. Looked up from germline, CDR1 is KGHDR and CDR2 is SFDVKD. Between the trimmed V and J ends, which lost 9 bases and 4 bases, there was a span of 14 bases. The CDR3 consists of 13 residues. The CDR3 region is CATGPRGTYGYTF. CDR3 in DNA: TGTGCCACCGGCCCCCGCGGTACCTATGGCTACACCTTC.